This record covers a single TCR beta chain. Its antigen remains unknown. This entry comes from a study of T cells after yellow fever vaccination. Overall study: Low-cell-number fractions underwent preparation using SMART-Seq v4 Ultra Low Input. Findings and caveats of the study: Weaker overall, the secondary response nonetheless peaked faster (day 5 versus 15). Just a small share of clonotypes turned up in the CD4 compartment as well as the CD8 compartment.

Trimming shortened V by 0 bases and J by 8 bases, and 16 bases separated the two germline ends. This CDR3 has 14 residues. CDR1 is DFQATT and CDR2 is SNEGSKA in the germline V gene (reference sequence). TCRdb re-derived calls from the 5' RACE reads in MiXCR, one entry per CDR3 protein. The table records hundreds of thousands of distinct CDR3 sequences, 12% of them present only once. This chain joins TRBV20-1 and TRBJ1-1; TRBD1 is a possible D gene (5 bases). The sequence was obtained from a man aged 30 to 39 who received the YFV17D yellow fever vaccine. Sequenced material: PBMCs, taken on the day of the yellow fever booster vaccination. The CDR3 sequence is CSARDHGGAEEAFF. The CDR3 DNA reads TGCAGTGCTAGAGATCACGGTGGGGCTGAGGAAGCTTTCTTT.